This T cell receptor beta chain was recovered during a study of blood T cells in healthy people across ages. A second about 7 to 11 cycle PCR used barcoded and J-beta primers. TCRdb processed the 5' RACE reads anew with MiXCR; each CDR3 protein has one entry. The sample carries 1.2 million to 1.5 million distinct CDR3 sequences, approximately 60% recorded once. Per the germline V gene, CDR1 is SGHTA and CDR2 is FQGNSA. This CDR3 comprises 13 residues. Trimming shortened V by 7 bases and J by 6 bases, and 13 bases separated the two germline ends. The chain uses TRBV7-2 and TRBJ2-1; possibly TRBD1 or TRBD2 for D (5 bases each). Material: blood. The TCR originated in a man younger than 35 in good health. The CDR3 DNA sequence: TGTGCCAGCACCTCCCGTGGGGGCAATGAGCAGTTCTTC. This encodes CASTSRGGNEQFF.